What follows are 11 T cell receptor beta chains derived from one specimen sequenced in a study of blood T cell repertoires in COVID-19. Assay used: immunoSEQ multiplex PCR; TCRdb lists only in-frame clones, some missing. Here the sample spans some 20,000 clones, about 88% being singletons. The sequencing sample was made of peripheral blood. These receptors were collected from a human donor in a cohort sampled during active COVID-19.

The count of this clone is one. The rearrangement joins TRBV3-1 (or the pseudogene TRBV3-2) to TRBJ1-4; D is perhaps TRBD1 (6 bases). Trimming removed 0 bases at V and 7 bases at J, with 18 bases between. The CDR3 is 17 amino acids. Germline CDR1 and CDR2: LGHDT and YNNKEL (reference sequence). The chain's CDR3 is CASSQDWGGAWGEKLFF. CDR3 coding DNA: TGTGCCAGCAGCCAAGATTGGGGGGGCGCTTGGGGTGAAAAACTGTTTTTT.

V usage is TRBV4-1 and J usage is TRBJ2-2; D remains ambiguous. The CDR3 is 15 residues long. V was pared by 0 bases and J by 3 bases, with 8 bases between. Germline V gene sequence: CDR1 MGHRA, CDR2 YSYEKL. The CDR3: CASSQDRVYTGELFF. The CDR3 DNA is TGCGCCAGCAGCCAAGATAGAGTGTACACCGGGGAGCTGTTTTTT.

This sequence joins TRBV6-1 and TRBJ1-2; TRBD1 aligns across 8 bases. Germline loops: CDR1 MNHNS, CDR2 SASEGT. The CDR3 has 15 residues. The ends lost 0 bases at V and 8 bases at J; junction bases unmatched: 8. CDR3 coding DNA: TGTGCCAGCAGTGAAGCCTTTAATACAGGGGGAGGCTACACCTTC. Translated: CASSEAFNTGGGYTF.

The table lists this clone with a count of one. The chain links TRBV15 to TRBJ2-2, with no clear D. V lost 5 bases and J lost 7, with 14 bases in between. The CDR3 totals 14 residues. CDR1 and CDR2 from the germline V gene are LNHNV and YYDKDF (reference sequence). The CDR3 loop is CATSPLRGVGELFF. The CDR3 DNA reads TGTGCCACCAGCCCCCTTAGAGGTGTCGGGGAGCTGTTTTTT. Complete variable domain (other parts from reference TRBV15 and TRBJ2-2): DAMVIQNPRYQVTQFGKPVTLSCSQTLNHNVMYWYQQKSSQAPKLLFHYYDKDFNNEADTPDNFQSRRPNTSFCFLDIRSPGLGDTAMYLCATSPLRGVGELFFGEGSRLTVL.

This clone was seen a single time. The chain recombines TRBV5-1 with TRBJ2-1; D might be TRBD2 (6 bases). CDR3 length equals 14 residues. Trimming removed 3 bases from V and 9 bases from J, with 16 bases in between. CDR1 SGHRS and CDR2 YFSETQ come from the germline V gene. DNA for the CDR3: TGCGCCAGCAGCTGGCAGCGGGCCCACGGTGAGCAGTTCTTC. Its translation is CASSWQRAHGEQFF.

A word on this clone: The junction departs from the called germline gene at one end, perhaps through a read error. Other DNA sequences within the sample encode an identical CDR3. The J gene is TRBJ2-7, the V gene TRBV5-1; D possibly corresponds to TRBD1 (5 bases). In germline, CDR1 is SGHRS, CDR2 YFSETQ. The CDR3 extends over 15 amino acids. The CDR3 region is CASSLVDSSLREQYF. The DNA for the CDR3 is TGCGCTAGCAGCTTGGTAGACAGTTCCCTTAGAGAGCAGTACTTC.

CDR3 sequence: CASSPLAGETDTQYF. The CDR3, as DNA: TGCGCCAGCAGCCCCCTAGCGGGAGAGACAGATACGCAGTATTTT. The V call is TRBV5-1, the J call TRBJ2-3; TRBD2 matches at 10 bases. The CDR3 runs 15 residues. CDR1 and CDR2 from the germline V gene are SGHRS and YFSETQ. With 4 bases clipped from V and 3 bases from J, the junction kept 5 bases outside the gene matches.

The V gene is TRBV2, the J gene TRBJ1-2; 9 bases map to TRBD1. This CDR3 spans 14 amino acids. Trimming took 6 bases from V and 8 from J; bases not matched to a gene: 10. CDR1 and CDR2 (germline): SNHLY, FYNNEI. The CDR3 spells CASRAGQGWEGYTF. CDR3 sequence (DNA): TGTGCCAGCAGAGCTGGACAGGGGTGGGAGGGCTACACCTTC.

V gene TRBV19 combines with J gene TRBJ1-4; TRBD1 might be the D (5 bases). Germline CDR1 reads LNHDA; CDR2 reads SQIVND (reference sequence). The V end was cut by 5 bases, the J end by 8 bases, with 9 bases between. The CDR3 covers 12 residues. CDR3 sequence: CASSVTEEKLFF. The CDR3 DNA follows: TGTGCCAGTAGTGTGACAGAGGAAAAACTGTTTTTT. The full variable domain, with the rest looked up from reference TRBV19 and TRBJ1-4, is DGGITQSPKYLFRKEGQNVTLSCEQNLNHDAMYWYRQDPGQGLRLIYYSQIVNDFQKGDIAEGYSVSREKKESFPLTVTSAQKNPTAFYLCASSVTEEKLFFGSGTQLSVL.

The CDR3 coding sequence is TGTGCCATCAGGGGACTCAGCGAGAACACTGAAGCTTTCTTT. Translation: CAIRGLSENTEAFF. The rearrangement joins TRBV10-3 to TRBJ1-1; weak D call: TRBD1 (5 bases). Trimming took 6 bases from V and 1 from J, leaving 12 bases between them. The CDR3 loop spans 14 amino acids. Per the germline V gene, CDR1 is ENHRY and CDR2 is SYGVKD.

The genes are TRBV7-3 and TRBJ2-3; D is unresolved. Germline V gene data show CDR1 as SGHTA and CDR2 as FQGTGA. Trimming shortened V by 5 bases and J by 2 bases, and 17 bases separated the two germline ends. CDR3 length equals 16 residues. The CDR3 DNA follows: TGTGCCAGCAGCCAAGGCCCCAGTGGGCCCACAGATACGCAGTATTTT. Translating it yields CASSQGPSGPTDTQYF. Combining the CDR3 with reference TRBV7-3 and TRBJ2-3 gives the whole variable domain GAGVSQTPSNKVTEKGKYVELRCDPISGHTALYWYRQSLGQGPEFLIYFQGTGAADDSGLPNDRFFAVRPEGSVSTLKIQRTERGDSAVYLCASSQGPSGPTDTQYFGPGTRLTVL.